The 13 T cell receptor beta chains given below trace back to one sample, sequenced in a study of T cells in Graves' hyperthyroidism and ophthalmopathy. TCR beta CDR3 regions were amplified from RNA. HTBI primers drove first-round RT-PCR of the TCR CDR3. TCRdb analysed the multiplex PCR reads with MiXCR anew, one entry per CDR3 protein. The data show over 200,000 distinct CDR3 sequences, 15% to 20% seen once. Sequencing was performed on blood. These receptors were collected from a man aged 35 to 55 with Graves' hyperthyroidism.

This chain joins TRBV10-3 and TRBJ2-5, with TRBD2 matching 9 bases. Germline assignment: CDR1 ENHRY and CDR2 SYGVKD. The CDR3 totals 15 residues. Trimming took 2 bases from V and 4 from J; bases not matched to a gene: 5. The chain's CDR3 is CAISEGSGGRETQYF. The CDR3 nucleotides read TGTGCCATCAGTGAGGGAAGCGGGGGGCGAGAGACCCAGTACTTC.

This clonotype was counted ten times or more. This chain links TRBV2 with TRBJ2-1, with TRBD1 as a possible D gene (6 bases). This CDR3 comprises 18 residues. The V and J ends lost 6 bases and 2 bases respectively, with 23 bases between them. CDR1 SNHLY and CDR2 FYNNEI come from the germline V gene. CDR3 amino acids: CASRNLALAGAPYNEQFF. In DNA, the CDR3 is TGTGCCAGCAGGAACCTCGCTCTGGCAGGGGCCCCCTACAATGAGCAGTTCTTC.

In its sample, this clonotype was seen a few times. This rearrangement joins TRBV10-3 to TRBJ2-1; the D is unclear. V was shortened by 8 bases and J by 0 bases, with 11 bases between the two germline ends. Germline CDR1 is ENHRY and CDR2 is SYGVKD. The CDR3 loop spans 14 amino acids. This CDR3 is CAISAVSSYNEQFF. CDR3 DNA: TGTGCCATCTCGGCTGTTTCCTCCTACAATGAGCAGTTCTTC.

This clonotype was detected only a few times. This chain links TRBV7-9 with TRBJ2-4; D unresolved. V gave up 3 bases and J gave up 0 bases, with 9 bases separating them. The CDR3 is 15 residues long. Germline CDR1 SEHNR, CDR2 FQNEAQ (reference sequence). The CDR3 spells CASSLDGLAKNIQYF. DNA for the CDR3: TGTGCCAGCAGCTTGGACGGGCTAGCCAAAAACATTCAGTACTTC.

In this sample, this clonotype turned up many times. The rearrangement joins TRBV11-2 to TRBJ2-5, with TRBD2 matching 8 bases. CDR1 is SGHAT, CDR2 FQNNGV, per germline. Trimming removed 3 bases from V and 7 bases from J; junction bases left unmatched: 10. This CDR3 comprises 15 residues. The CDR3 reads CASSFGTSSSWTQYF. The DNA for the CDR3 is TGTGCCAGCAGCTTTGGGACTAGTAGCTCGTGGACCCAGTACTTC.

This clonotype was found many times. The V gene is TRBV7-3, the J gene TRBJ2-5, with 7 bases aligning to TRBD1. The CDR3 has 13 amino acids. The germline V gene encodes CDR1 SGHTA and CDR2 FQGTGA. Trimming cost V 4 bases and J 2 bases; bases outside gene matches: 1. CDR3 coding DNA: TGTGCCAGCAGCTCGGACAGGCAAGAGACCCAGTACTTC. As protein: CASSSDRQETQYF.

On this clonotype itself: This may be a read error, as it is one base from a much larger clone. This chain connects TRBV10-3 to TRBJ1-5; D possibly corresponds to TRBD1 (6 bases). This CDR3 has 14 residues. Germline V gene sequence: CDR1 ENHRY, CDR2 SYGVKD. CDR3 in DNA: TGTGCCATCAGTTCGACAGGTGCAGATCAGCCCCGGCATTTT. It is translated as CAISSTGADQPRHF.

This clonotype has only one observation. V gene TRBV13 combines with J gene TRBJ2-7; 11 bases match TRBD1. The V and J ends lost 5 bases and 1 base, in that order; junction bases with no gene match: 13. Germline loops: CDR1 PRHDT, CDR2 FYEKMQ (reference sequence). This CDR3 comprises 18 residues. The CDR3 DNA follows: TGTGCCAGCAGCAAACCAACATCGGGGACAGGGGGTTCCTACGAGCAGTACTTC. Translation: CASSKPTSGTGGSYEQYF.

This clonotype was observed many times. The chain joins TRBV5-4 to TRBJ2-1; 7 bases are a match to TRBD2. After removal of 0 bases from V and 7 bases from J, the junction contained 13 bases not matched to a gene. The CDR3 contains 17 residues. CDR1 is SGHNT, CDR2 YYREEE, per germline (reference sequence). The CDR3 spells CASSLGGRVAGANEQFF. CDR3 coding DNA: TGTGCCAGCAGCTTGGGGGGGAGGGTAGCGGGTGCTAATGAGCAGTTCTTC.

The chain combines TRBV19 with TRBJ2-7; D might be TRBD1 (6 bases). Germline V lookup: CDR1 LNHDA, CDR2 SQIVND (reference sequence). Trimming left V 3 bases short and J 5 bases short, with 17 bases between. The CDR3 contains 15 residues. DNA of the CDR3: TGTGCCAGTAGTATGCGCCGGGACACGAGGGACGAGCAGTACTTC. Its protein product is CASSMRRDTRDEQYF.

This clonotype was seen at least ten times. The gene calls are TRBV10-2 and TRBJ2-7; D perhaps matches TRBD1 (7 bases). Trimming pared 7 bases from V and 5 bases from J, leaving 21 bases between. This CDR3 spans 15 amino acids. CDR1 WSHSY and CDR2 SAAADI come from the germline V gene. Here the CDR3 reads CASKQVRGVPHEQYF. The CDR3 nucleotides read TGCGCCAGCAAGCAAGTCAGGGGGGTTCCCCACGAGCAGTACTTC.

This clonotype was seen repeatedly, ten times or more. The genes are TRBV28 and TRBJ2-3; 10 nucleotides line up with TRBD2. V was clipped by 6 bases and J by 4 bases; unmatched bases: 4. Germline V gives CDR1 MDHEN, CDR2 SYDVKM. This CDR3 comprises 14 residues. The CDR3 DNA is TGTGCCAGCAGCCCAGCGGGGGGGGCAGATACGCAGTATTTT. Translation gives CASSPAGGADTQYF.

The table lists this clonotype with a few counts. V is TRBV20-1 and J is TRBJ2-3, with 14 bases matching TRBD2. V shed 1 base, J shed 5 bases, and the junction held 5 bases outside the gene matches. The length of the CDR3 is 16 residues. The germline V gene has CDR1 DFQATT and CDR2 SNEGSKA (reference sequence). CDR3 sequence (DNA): TGCAGTGCTAGAGGGACTAGCGGGGGGCGGAAAGATACGCAGTATTTT. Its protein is CSARGTSGGRKDTQYF.